This is a list of T cell receptor beta chains from one sample in a study of T cells in Graves' hyperthyroidism and ophthalmopathy. TCRdb ran MiXCR on the multiplex PCR reads and lists one entry per CDR3 protein. The repertoire consists of roughly 740,000 distinct CDR3 sequences, with 15% to 20% occurring once and the leading ten covering over 7.5%. Sequenced material: blood. These receptor sequences come from a man aged 18 to 30 with Graves' hyperthyroidism. Both conserved end residues are part of each CDR3. The D gene is left open where the match is weak. Part of the rows lack a size; the others show once, few, many or a class for expanded clones.

>TRBD2|TRBV6-1|few|TRBJ2-5
TGTGCCGGCATTGGGACTAGCGGGACGGGGACCCAGTACTTC
CAGIGTSGTGTQYF
>.|TRBV12-3/TRBV12-4|few|TRBJ1-1
TGTGCCAGCAGGACGGGGCGCAGGTACACTGAAGCTTTCTTT
CASRTGRRYTEAFF
>TRBD1|TRBV28|.|TRBJ1-4
TGTGCCAGCAGTTTAGGCGGACAGGCTAATGAAAAACTGTTTTTT
CASSLGGQANEKLFF
>.|TRBV10-3|few|TRBJ2-2
TGTGCCGCCTGGGGTGGGGAGCTGTTTTTT
CAAWGGELFF
>.|TRBV7-2|many|TRBJ1-5
TGTGCCAGCAGCTTAGTAACAGGGATTAGCAATCAGCCCCAGCATTTT
CASSLVTGISNQPQHF
>.|TRBV24-1|many|TRBJ1-1
TGTGCCACCAGTCGCAGTGGCACTGAAGCTTTCTTT
CATSRSGTEAFF
>.|TRBV2|many|TRBJ1-2
TGTGCCAGCAGTGATGGGCTTTACTATGGCTACACCTTC
CASSDGLYYGYTF
>.|TRBV5-1|many|TRBJ2-5
TGCGCCAGCAGCTTGTTCGGGGAGCAAGAGACCCAGTACTTC
CASSLFGEQETQYF
>.|TRBV9|.|TRBJ2-7
TGTGCCAGCAGCGTAGAAGAAACAGGCTCCTACGAGCAGTACTTC
CASSVEETGSYEQYF
>TRBD2|TRBV7-2|many|TRBJ2-2
TGTGCCAGCAGATTGACTAGCGGGAACACCGGGGAGCTGTTTTTT
CASRLTSGNTGELFF
>.|TRBV25-1|.|TRBJ1-1
TGTGCCAGTAAACAGGACGAGTACACTGAAGCTTTCTTT
CASKQDEYTEAFF
>.|TRBV10-3|many|TRBJ1-1
TGTGCCATCAGTGAGAGGGCGGGGACACCTTACACTGAAGCTTTCTTT
CAISERAGTPYTEAFF
>TRBD1|TRBV12-3/TRBV12-4|few|TRBJ2-6
TGTGCCAGCAGTTCCCCATTCTATCCGACAGGGGGCGCATCTGGGGCCAACGTCCTGACTTTC
CASSSPFYPTGGASGANVLTF
>.|TRBV6-2/TRBV6-3|many|TRBJ1-1
TGTGCCAGCAGTCCTGGGGGGATAAAGGACACTGAAGCTTTCTTT
CASSPGGIKDTEAFF
>.|TRBV6-1|.|TRBJ2-5
TGTGCCAGCAGTGAAGCGCTCGGGAAAGAGACCCAGTACTTC
CASSEALGKETQYF
>TRBD2|TRBV6-1|many|TRBJ2-3
TGTGCCAGCAGTACCCGTCTAGCGGGAGTTTTAGATACGCAGTATTTT
CASSTRLAGVLDTQYF
>.|TRBV2|few|TRBJ2-5
TGTGCCAGCAGTGACCCCGCCGGGGTGGCGATTTTGGAGGAGACCCAGTACTTC
CASSDPAGVAILEETQYF